Listed below are T cell receptor beta chains from one sample, sequenced in a study of identical twins. TCRdb re-derived calls from the 5' RACE reads in MiXCR, one entry per CDR3 protein. Of 450,000 to 500,000 distinct CDR3 sequences listed, around 15% were seen once; the top ten hold around 0.98%. The data also belong to a second study, concerning yellow fever vaccine responses in identical twins.

Input material: CD4+ T cells sorted from blood. These receptors originate from a woman in her late teens or twenties in good health. Each CDR3 is given with its conserved first and last residue. D genes are given only for firm matches. Not all rows give a size; the values are once, few, many and, for expanded clones, a class.

CDR3aa | CDR3nt | j_gene | v_gene | d_gene | abundance
CASSLVSPGYADTQYF | TGCGCCAGCAGCTTGGTGAGCCCCGGATATGCAGATACGCAGTATTTT | TRBJ2-3 | TRBV5-1 | NA | many
CASSQETGLAFYEQYF | TGTGCCAGCAGCCAAGAGACCGGACTAGCGTTCTACGAGCAGTACTTC | TRBJ2-7 | TRBV3-1 | TRBD2 | few
CASIRGGARLNEQFF | TGTGCCAGCATCCGCGGGGGGGCTCGTTTGAATGAGCAGTTCTTC | TRBJ2-1 | TRBV6-1 | TRBD2 | few
CSARPGLAGNTQYF | TGCAGTGCGAGACCGGGACTAGCGGGGAATACGCAGTATTTT | TRBJ2-3 | TRBV20-1 | TRBD2 | few
CASSQEGGKGYNEQFF | TGCGCCAGCAGCCAAGAGGGGGGGAAGGGCTACAATGAGCAGTTCTTC | TRBJ2-1 | TRBV4-3 | TRBD2 | many
CASSPRRRQGDTEAFF | TGTGCCAGCAGTCCGCGGCGGAGACAGGGGGACACTGAAGCTTTCTTT | TRBJ1-1 | TRBV5-4 | TRBD1 | NA
CASSLRRSANEKLFF | TGTGCCAGCAGCTTGAGGAGGAGCGCTAATGAAAAACTGTTTTTT | TRBJ1-4 | TRBV5-5 | NA | few
CASSPKGLAGGYEQYF | TGTGCCAGCAGCCCCAAAGGACTAGCGGGAGGGTACGAGCAGTACTTC | TRBJ2-7 | TRBV7-2 | TRBD2 | many
CATEDSSYNEQFF | TGTGCCACCGAGGACAGCTCCTACAATGAGCAGTTCTTC | TRBJ2-1 | TRBV12-3/TRBV12-4 | NA | many
CASSLEIRRYEQYF | TGTGCCAGCAGCTTAGAGATCAGGAGGTACGAGCAGTACTTC | TRBJ2-7 | TRBV11-2 | NA | few
CASRSAGEGTGELFF | TGTGCCAGCAGATCAGCGGGGGAGGGCACCGGGGAGCTGTTTTTT | TRBJ2-2 | TRBV28 | TRBD2 | many
CASSSGGRWTDTQYF | TGTGCCAGCAGCTCAGGGGGCCGGTGGACAGATACGCAGTATTTT | TRBJ2-3 | TRBV7-3 | TRBD1 | few
CASSLPRSGTETQYF | TGTGCCAGCAGCTTACCCCGTTCGGGAACAGAGACCCAGTACTTC | TRBJ2-5 | TRBV7-2 | NA | NA
CASTGQGEGETQYF | TGTGCCAGCACCGGGCAGGGAGAAGGAGAGACCCAGTACTTC | TRBJ2-5 | TRBV2 | NA | NA
CASSLVTGGGTEAFF | TGTGCCAGCAGCTTAGTGACAGGGGGGGGAACTGAAGCTTTCTTT | TRBJ1-1 | TRBV7-2 | TRBD1 | few
CASSEYTGTGAYEQYF | TGTGCCAGCAGTGAATATACTGGGACAGGGGCCTACGAGCAGTACTTC | TRBJ2-7 | TRBV25-1 | TRBD1 | few
CASSPGRGDGPYEQYF | TGTGCCAGCTCACCAGGGCGGGGGGATGGACCCTACGAGCAGTACTTC | TRBJ2-7 | TRBV18 | TRBD2 | NA
CASSQEGYSYEQYF | TGTGCCAGCAGCCAAGAAGGGTATTCCTACGAGCAGTACTTC | TRBJ2-7 | TRBV4-2 | NA | few
CASSYLRDEQFF | TGTGCCAGCAGCTACCTGAGGGATGAGCAGTTCTTC | TRBJ2-1 | TRBV6-2/TRBV6-3 | NA | few
CASSQDPAGTGATDTQYF | TGCGCCAGCAGCCAAGATCCCGCCGGGACAGGGGCCACAGATACGCAGTATTTT | TRBJ2-3 | TRBV4-3 | TRBD1 | NA
CASTGSPDTHGELFF | TGTGCCAGCACCGGATCCCCCGATACTCACGGGGAGCTGTTTTTT | TRBJ2-2 | TRBV6-2/TRBV6-3 | NA | few
CASSIDFTGREAFF | TGTGCCAGTAGTATAGATTTTACAGGGCGTGAAGCTTTCTTT | TRBJ1-1 | TRBV19 | NA | NA
CASSLETDTQYF | TGTGCCAGCAGCTTAGAGACAGATACGCAGTATTTT | TRBJ2-3 | TRBV5-1 | NA | many
CATSRAGQSSYEQYF | TGTGCCACCAGCAGGGCCGGACAGAGCTCCTACGAGCAGTACTTC | TRBJ2-7 | TRBV15 | NA | few
CASSAAGTSGSYEQYF | TGTGCCAGCAGCGCAGCCGGGACTAGCGGATCCTACGAGCAGTACTTC | TRBJ2-7 | TRBV9 | TRBD2 | NA
CASSLDPGFGYTF | TGCGCCAGCAGCTTGGACCCCGGGTTCGGCTACACCTTC | TRBJ1-2 | TRBV5-1 | NA | many